Here is one T cell receptor (beta chain) with its context. Its target is not known. The data derive from a study of CD8+ T cells in alopecia areata. General observations from the study: Especially in alopecia totalis/universalis, lesional scalp showed greater clonality than normal scalp did. Clarity of TCR sharing across patients fell short of that in mice, possibly HLA-related.

Sampling of alopecia areata patients yielded lesional scalp punch biopsies as well as peripheral blood. The trim removed 2 bases at V and 0 bases at J, leaving 6 bases unmatched. The CDR3 runs to 18 residues. Looked up from germline, CDR1 is SGHAT and CDR2 is FQNNGV. In each case, RNA was isolated and then reverse transcribed into cDNA as the sequencing template. Assay used: immunoSEQ multiplex PCR; TCRdb lists only in-frame clones, some missing. The sample lists about 110,000 clones, 55% to 60% occurring once. The source material was NKG2D-low CD8+ T cells sorted from blood. The TCR was taken from a human donor with alopecia areata. This rearrangement joins TRBV11-2 to TRBJ2-3; 12 bases line up with TRBD2. The CDR3 region has the DNA TGTGCCAGCAGCTTAAGACTAGCGGGAGAATTGAGCACAGATACGCAGTATTTT. Protein: CASSLRLAGELSTDTQYF. The entire variable domain, with the rest obtained from reference TRBV11-2 and TRBJ2-3, is as follows: EAGVAQSPRYKIIEKRQSVAFWCNPISGHATLYWYQQILGQGPKLLIQFQNNGVVDDSQLPKDRFSAERLKGVDSTLKIQPAKLEDSAVYLCASSLRLAGELSTDTQYFGPGTRLTVL.